The 8 T cell receptor beta chains below all came from one sample that was sequenced in a study of blood T cell repertoires in COVID-19. The repertoire was sequenced with immunoSEQ multiplex PCR; TCRdb's copy has only in-frame clones and lacks some. Altogether 270,000 or so clones are present, approximately 86% being singletons, with the ten largest covering roughly 8%. The sequenced material came from peripheral blood. These receptors came from a middle-aged man with active or convalescent COVID-19.

In its sample, this clone was seen once. The J gene is TRBJ1-4, the V gene TRBV7-2; a possible D gene is TRBD1 (6 bases). This CDR3 region has 14 residues. CDR1 SGHTA and CDR2 FQGNSA come from the germline V gene. Trimming took 3 bases from V and 8 from J, leaving 13 bases between them. The CDR3 DNA sequence: TGTGCCAGCAGCTTTGGCGGGGGCATCGAAAAACTGTTTTTT. This sequence encodes CASSFGGGIEKLFF.

The chain recombines TRBV5-1 with TRBJ1-3, with 8 positions matching TRBD1. After removal of 2 bases from V and 0 bases from J, the junction contained 13 bases not matched to a gene. Germline values: CDR1 SGHRS, CDR2 YFSETQ. The CDR3 runs 19 residues. CDR3 coding DNA: TGCGCCAGCAGCTTACTGGGACCCCCGGGACAGGACTCTGGAAACACCATATATTTT. It specifies CASSLLGPPGQDSGNTIYF.

Note on this clone: Other DNA sequences of this sample code for an identical CDR3. The chain is built from TRBV24-1 and TRBJ2-7; TRBD1 matches 10 bases. CDR3 size: 12 residues. With V trimmed by 7 bases and J by 6 bases, 2 bases remained unmatched. From germline, CDR1 is KGHDR and CDR2 SFDVKD. The CDR3 region has the DNA TGTGCCACCAGAGGACAGGGGGGCGAGCAGTACTTC. Translated, it gives CATRGQGGEQYF.

V and J are TRBV5-1 and TRBJ2-5; the match to TRBD1 covers 7 bases. The CDR3 covers 14 residues. From germline, CDR1 is SGHRS and CDR2 YFSETQ. After removal of 2 bases from V and 2 bases from J, the junction contained 3 bases not matched to a gene. In DNA form, the CDR3 reads TGCGCCAGCAGCTTAGGGGGACAGCAAGAGACCCAGTACTTC. Its protein product is CASSLGGQQETQYF.

CDR3 DNA: TGCGCCAGCAGCTTGTCCGAGATTCGACAGAACACTGAAGCTTTCTTT. The encoded protein is CASSLSEIRQNTEAFF. V usage is TRBV5-1 and J usage is TRBJ1-1; D is ambiguous. CDR1 SGHRS and CDR2 YFSETQ come from the germline V gene. CDR3 length: 16 residues. V was clipped by 1 base and J by 1 base, with 14 bases between them.

The chain couples TRBV29-1 to TRBJ2-3; 8 nucleotides line up with TRBD2. V gave up 6 bases and J gave up 5 bases; unmatched junction bases: 7. Germline V gives CDR1 SQVTM, CDR2 ANQGSEA. This CDR3 has 13 residues. The CDR3 spells CSVAGGGGDTQYF. The CDR3 DNA is TGCAGCGTCGCGGGGGGCGGAGGAGATACGCAGTATTTT.

The genes are TRBV7-9 and TRBJ2-1, with D tentatively TRBD1 (6 bases). This CDR3 has 17 residues. Between the trimmed V and J ends, which lost 4 bases and 6 bases, there was a span of 22 bases. Germline CDR1 is SEHNR and CDR2 is FQNEAQ (reference sequence). CDR3 nucleotide sequence: TGTGCCAGCAGCTCGCTACACAGGGACCAAACTGTCAATGAGCAGTTCTTC. Protein sequence: CASSSLHRDQTVNEQFF.

This clone was seen only once. The chain recombines TRBV30 with TRBJ2-1, with 8 bases matching TRBD1. CDR1 is GTSNPN, CDR2 SVGIG, per germline (reference sequence). The length of the CDR3 is 15 residues. With 0 bases clipped from V and 2 bases from J, the junction kept 3 bases outside the gene matches. This chain's CDR3 is CAWSVGQEAYNEQFF. The CDR3 DNA reads TGTGCCTGGAGTGTGGGACAGGAGGCCTACAATGAGCAGTTCTTC.